These 6 T cell receptor beta chains were sequenced from one sample in a study of blood T cell repertoires in COVID-19. The data were produced by immunoSEQ multiplex PCR, yet TCRdb's version contains in-frame clones alone and is incomplete. The sample has around 100,000 clones, approximately 78% seen once. The specimen was peripheral blood. The source of these receptors is a man in his 70s with acute or convalescent COVID-19.

The chain has TRBV5-1 and TRBJ2-2, with 12 bases matching TRBD2. The germline V gene has CDR1 SGHRS and CDR2 YFSETQ. There are 16 residues in the CDR3. The V gene end was trimmed by 4 bases and the J gene end by 4 bases; junction bases not matched to a gene: 5. CDR3 nucleotides: TGCGCCAGCAGCCCTTCGACTAGCGGGGGCACCGGGGAGCTGTTTTTT. Translating it yields CASSPSTSGGTGELFF.

This clone was observed a handful of times. The chain has TRBV19 and TRBJ1-5; the match to TRBD1 covers 8 bases. V lost 3 bases to trimming and J lost 6 bases; unmatched junction nucleotides: 7. Per germline, CDR1 LNHDA and CDR2 SQIVND (reference sequence). This CDR3 has 15 amino acids. The chain's CDR3 is CASSIGQGSSQPQHF. The CDR3 nucleotides read TGTGCCAGTAGTATCGGACAGGGATCGAGTCAGCCCCAGCATTTT.

CDR3 loop: CASTSAGTGNSPLHF. The CDR3 coding sequence is TGTGCCAGCACCAGCGCCGGGACAGGCAATTCACCCCTCCACTTT. The V gene is TRBV11-2, the J gene TRBJ1-6; 8 nucleotides align to TRBD1. The CDR3 is 15 residues long. Trimming removed 7 bases from V and 7 bases from J; junction bases left unmatched: 9. Germline V gene data show CDR1 as SGHAT and CDR2 as FQNNGV. The whole variable domain, remainder taken from reference TRBV11-2 and TRBJ1-6, is EAGVAQSPRYKIIEKRQSVAFWCNPISGHATLYWYQQILGQGPKLLIQFQNNGVVDDSQLPKDRFSAERLKGVDSTLKIQPAKLEDSAVYLCASTSAGTGNSPLHFGNGTRLTVT.

V usage is TRBV3-1 (or the pseudogene TRBV3-2) and J usage is TRBJ2-7; 7 bases line up with TRBD2. Trimming at V came to 4 bases and at J to 0 bases, leaving 6 bases not matched to a gene. The CDR3 spans 15 residues. CDR1 and CDR2 from the germline V gene are LGHDT and YNNKEL (reference sequence). The CDR3 bases are TGTGCCAGCAGCCCTTCCGGGACTACCTCCTACGAGCAGTACTTC. This encodes CASSPSGTTSYEQYF.

This clone came up a few times. The CDR3 DNA sequence: TGCGCCAGCAGCGCCCTAGCGGGGGTTAGCACAGATACGCAGTATTTT. This encodes CASSALAGVSTDTQYF. V is TRBV4-1 and J is TRBJ2-3; 10 bases align to TRBD2. The CDR3 is 16 amino acids. Per germline, CDR1 MGHRA and CDR2 YSYEKL. V lost 5 bases, J lost 0 bases, and 5 bases stayed unmatched.

In regard to this clone: This same CDR3 is encoded by further DNA sequences in the sample. The rearrangement joins TRBV12-5 to TRBJ2-1; maybe TRBD2 (5 bases). There are 13 residues in the CDR3. The V gene's germline CDR1 is LGHNT and CDR2 FRNRAP. V lost 2 bases and J lost 6, with 8 bases in between. CDR3 coding DNA: TGTGCTAGTGGTTTGAACGGGATCAATGAGCAGTTCTTC. It encodes CASGLNGINEQFF.